This TCR beta chain was found in a study of blood T cells in healthy people across ages. Study-level results: Both naive CD4+ cell counts and diversity were greater in long-lived donors than in aged donors. Age showed a roughly linear inverse relationship with TCR beta diversity per million T cells.

A sample-barcoded 5' primer and a J-beta primer mix were used in a second PCR of roughly 7 to 11 cycles. Template switching added a 12-random-nucleotide identifier to every cDNA molecule. TCRdb used MiXCR to reprocess the 5' RACE reads, holding one entry per CDR3 protein. The sample shows 1.5 million to 2 million distinct CDR3 sequences, around half of them seen only once. The V segment lost 5 bases and the J segment 7 bases; nucleotides outside the gene matches: 12. The CDR3 has 15 amino acids. Germline assignment: CDR1 SGDLS and CDR2 YYNGEE. Notes on this clonotype: Antigen specificity is unknown.

Sequencing was done on a sample of blood. J is TRBJ2-1 and V is TRBV9, with TRBD1 matching 7 bases. This clonotype originated in a woman in her forties in good health. CDR3 loop: CASSPGGGYANEQFF. Here the CDR3 DNA reads TGTGCCAGCAGTCCAGGGGGTGGATACGCGAATGAGCAGTTCTTC.